These 19 T cell receptor beta chains were sequenced from one sample in a study of cytomegalovirus exposure and HLA in healthy donors. PCR primers comprised 60 Vbeta and 13 Jbeta primers. Assay used: immunoSEQ multiplex PCR; TCRdb lists only in-frame clones, some missing. In the table there are around 150,000 clones, approximately 9% of which are singletons. The sequencing sample was made of PBMCs. The receptor source for this set is a male donor in good health and CMV-seronegative.

This clone was detected only a few times. The CDR3 loop reads CASSQRLAGTDTQYF. The DNA for the CDR3 is TGCGCCAGCAGCCAACGACTAGCGGGCACAGATACGCAGTATTTT. The V gene is TRBV4-3, the J gene TRBJ2-3; 9 bases line up with TRBD2. Unmatched junction bases numbered 1, after V lost 2 bases and J lost 1 base. The germline gives CDR1 LGHNA, CDR2 YSLEER. The CDR3 loop spans 15 amino acids.

The rearrangement uses TRBV7-9 and TRBJ1-4; 7 nucleotides agree with TRBD1. The CDR3 has 15 amino acids. V lost 5 bases to trimming and J lost 3 bases; unmatched junction nucleotides: 6. The germline V gene encodes CDR1 SEHNR and CDR2 FQNEAQ (reference sequence). The CDR3 loop is CASSDDRVANEKLFF. CDR3 sequence (DNA): TGTGCCAGCAGCGATGACAGGGTTGCTAATGAAAAACTGTTTTTT.

There are a few counts of this clone. V usage is TRBV5-1 and J usage is TRBJ1-3, with 12 bases fitting TRBD1. There are 17 residues in the CDR3. Germline CDR1 SGHRS, CDR2 YFSETQ. V lost 1 base to trimming and J lost 3 bases; unmatched junction nucleotides: 5. The DNA of the CDR3 is TGCGCCAGCAGCTTGCCGGGACAGGGGGCGGATGGAAACACCATATATTTT. Its translation is CASSLPGQGADGNTIYF.

This chain joins TRBV7-2 and TRBJ1-1; D uncertain. Germline V gives CDR1 SGHTA, CDR2 FQGNSA. The CDR3 covers 16 residues. The germline V and J ends were trimmed by 3 bases and 5 bases, with 19 bases remaining between them. This CDR3 reads CASSFWRGRSGTEAFF. CDR3 in DNA: TGTGCCAGCAGCTTCTGGAGAGGGCGGTCGGGGACTGAAGCTTTCTTT.

The CDR3 DNA follows: TGCGCCAGCTCGCCGACTAGCGGGAGAGGCGAGACCCAGTACTTC. Translating it yields CASSPTSGRGETQYF. The V and J genes are TRBV10-1 and TRBJ2-5; 12 bases agree with TRBD2. The V gene end was trimmed by 8 bases and the J gene end by 5 bases; junction bases not matched to a gene: 9. Germline assignment: CDR1 WNHNN and CDR2 SYGVQD (reference sequence). This CDR3 contains 15 residues.

CDR3 protein: CASLGQGAYGYTF. The DNA of the CDR3 is TGTGCCAGTTTAGGACAGGGGGCATATGGCTACACCTTC. The rearrangement joins TRBV19 to TRBJ1-2; 11 bases map to TRBD1. The CDR3 contains 13 residues. Germline values: CDR1 LNHDA, CDR2 SQIVND (reference sequence). The trim removed 8 bases at V and 5 bases at J, leaving 4 bases unmatched.

This chain links TRBV28 with TRBJ1-2; D is undetermined. Trimming shortened V by 3 bases and J by 0 bases, and 11 bases separated the two germline ends. The CDR3 is made up of 15 amino acids. The germline V gene has CDR1 MDHEN and CDR2 SYDVKM. This chain's CDR3 is CASSLSQNTNYGYTF. The CDR3 nucleotides are TGTGCCAGCAGTTTGTCGCAGAATACTAACTATGGCTACACCTTC.

This clone has more than one count but fewer than ten. The genes are TRBV2 and TRBJ1-2, with 9 bases lining up with TRBD1. The J segment lost 4 bases and the V segment lost 6 bases, leaving 3 bases of the junction unmatched. CDR3 length: 13 amino acids. Per germline, CDR1 SNHLY and CDR2 FYNNEI. This chain's CDR3 is CASRDRGAYGYTF. The DNA for the CDR3 is TGTGCCAGCAGGGACAGGGGTGCCTATGGCTACACCTTC.

The chain is built from TRBV5-4 and TRBJ1-1; TRBD1 agrees at 7 bases. This CDR3 has 16 amino acids. Germline-derived CDR1 and CDR2 are SGHNT and YYREEE (reference sequence). V lost 3 bases and J lost 9; bases outside the gene matches: 17. CDR3 sequence (DNA): TGTGCCAGCAGCTCAAGACAGGGCCGTGTGTATTTTAAAGCTTTCTTT. It codes for CASSSRQGRVYFKAFF.

The J gene is TRBJ1-1, the V gene TRBV25-1, with 8 bases identical to TRBD1. Germline lookup yields CDR1 MGHDK and CDR2 SYGVNS. CDR3 length: 17 amino acids. Trimming cost V 4 bases and J 0 bases; bases outside gene matches: 10. The CDR3, as DNA: TGTGCCAGCAGTGGGACAGGGCGGGGATCTTTGAACACTGAAGCTTTCTTT. Translating it yields CASSGTGRGSLNTEAFF.

The chain has TRBV10-3 and TRBJ2-3; 9 positions agree with TRBD1. Germline loops: CDR1 ENHRY, CDR2 SYGVKD. With 7 bases clipped from V and 6 bases from J, the junction kept 8 bases outside the gene matches. The CDR3 spans 14 residues. The CDR3 protein is CAITRTGVGDTQYF. The CDR3, as DNA: TGTGCCATCACCAGGACAGGGGTTGGGGATACGCAGTATTTT.

This sequence joins TRBV7-6 and TRBJ1-3, with D uncertain. The V gene lost 0 bases and the J gene lost 0 bases, with 6 bases spanning the gap. CDR1 and CDR2 (germline): SGHVS, FNYEAQ. The CDR3 runs 15 residues. The CDR3 sequence: CASSLATSSGNTIYF. CDR3 DNA: TGTGCCAGCAGCTTAGCCACTAGCTCTGGAAACACCATATATTTT.

The chain employs TRBV7-9 and TRBJ2-3; TRBD2 matches at 14 bases. From germline, CDR1 is SEHNR and CDR2 FQNEAQ (reference sequence). Losses at the gene ends were 5 bases for V and 0 bases for J; bases not matched to a gene: 7. This CDR3 region has 18 residues. CDR3 DNA sequence: TGTGCCAGCAGCCTAGGACTAGCGGGAGGCCTTAGCACAGATACGCAGTATTTT. Amino acid sequence: CASSLGLAGGLSTDTQYF.

The chain is built from TRBV6-6 and TRBJ1-1; D not resolved. The CDR3 contains 15 residues. CDR1 is MNHNY, CDR2 SVGAGI, per germline (reference sequence). Trimming pared 0 bases from V and 3 bases from J, leaving 11 bases between. CDR3 loop: CASSYSPSGDTEAFF. The CDR3 DNA follows: TGTGCCAGCAGTTACTCCCCGTCCGGGGACACTGAAGCTTTCTTT.

This clone was counted between two and nine times. The chain carries TRBV4-1 and TRBJ2-7, with D tentatively TRBD1 (5 bases). V was shortened by 2 bases and J by 2 bases, with 13 bases between the two germline ends. CDR3 size: 15 residues. CDR1 and CDR2 (germline): MGHRA, YSYEKL. Written as DNA, the CDR3 is TGCGCCAGCAGCCAAAGGGGCACAGAGACCTACGAGCAGTACTTC. This gives the protein CASSQRGTETYEQYF.

The J gene is TRBJ1-2, the V gene TRBV5-4; D gene unclear. Looked up from germline, CDR1 is SGHNT and CDR2 is YYREEE (reference sequence). Trimming pared 0 bases from V and 7 bases from J, leaving 10 bases between. The length of the CDR3 is 13 residues. CDR3: CASSLVGVPGYTF. The CDR3 DNA reads as TGTGCCAGCAGCTTGGTCGGGGTGCCTGGCTACACCTTC.

This clone was detected a few times. The chain has TRBV9 and TRBJ2-1; 7 bases are shared with TRBD1. The CDR3 covers 14 residues. The germline V gene encodes CDR1 SGDLS and CDR2 YYNGEE. Trimming cost V 3 bases and J 4 bases; bases outside gene matches: 4. The CDR3 region is CASSAGTAYNEQFF. The DNA of the CDR3 is TGTGCCAGCAGCGCTGGGACAGCTTACAATGAGCAGTTCTTC.

Here the CDR3 reads CASSRGLADYNEQFF. DNA of the CDR3: TGTGCCAGCAGCCGAGGACTAGCGGATTACAATGAGCAGTTCTTC. V and J are TRBV7-6 and TRBJ2-1; 10 bases match TRBD2. The V gene's germline CDR1 is SGHVS and CDR2 FNYEAQ. V lost 5 bases to trimming and J lost 4 bases; unmatched junction nucleotides: 5. CDR3 length equals 15 residues.

This chain connects TRBV28 to TRBJ2-5, with TRBD2 matching 7 bases. The closer fit of TRBJ2-7 to the DNA end suggests the J call may be wrong. This CDR3 spans 15 amino acids. From germline, CDR1 is MDHEN and CDR2 SYDVKM. The CDR3 reads CASSPLREGLYEQYF. The CDR3 bases are TGTGCCAGCAGTCCCTTGAGGGAGGGCCTCTACGAGCAGTACTTC.